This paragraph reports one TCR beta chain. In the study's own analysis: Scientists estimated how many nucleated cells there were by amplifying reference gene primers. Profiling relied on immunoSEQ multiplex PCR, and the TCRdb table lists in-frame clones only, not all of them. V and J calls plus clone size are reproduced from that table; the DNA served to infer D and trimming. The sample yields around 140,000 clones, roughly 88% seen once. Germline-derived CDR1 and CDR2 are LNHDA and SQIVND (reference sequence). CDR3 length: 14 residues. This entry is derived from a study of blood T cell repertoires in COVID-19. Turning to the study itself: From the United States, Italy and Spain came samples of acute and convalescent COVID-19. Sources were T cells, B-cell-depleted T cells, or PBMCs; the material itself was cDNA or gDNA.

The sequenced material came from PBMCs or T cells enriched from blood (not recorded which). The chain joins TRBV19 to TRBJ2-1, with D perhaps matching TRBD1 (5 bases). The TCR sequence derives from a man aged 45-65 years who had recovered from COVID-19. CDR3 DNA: TGTGCGACTGGCAGGGCGGAGTCCTACAATGAGCAGTTCTTC. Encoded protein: CATGRAESYNEQFF.